The subject of this entry is one TCR beta chain. The source of the sample is a study of blood T cell repertoires in COVID-19. In the study overall: Both acute and convalescent COVID-19 samples were obtained from the United States, Italy and Spain. The cDNA or gDNA used as material had been derived from T cells, B-cell-depleted T cells, or PBMCs.

The CDR3 extends over 12 amino acids. V shed 5 bases and J 6 bases; nucleotides not matched to a gene: 2. Original analysis: Reference gene primer amplification gave estimated nucleated cell counts. The table came from immunoSEQ multiplex PCR; TCRdb's copy has only in-frame clones and leaves some out. V and J calls and clone size are copied from that table; D and trimming were computed from the DNA. The table shows about 150,000 clones, with about four fifths occurring only once. The sample taken for sequencing was peripheral blood. The sequence came from a man between 60 and 75 years old with acute or convalescent COVID-19. The chain has TRBV12-3 or TRBV12-4 and TRBJ1-2, with 8 bases matching TRBD1. The CDR3 sequence: CASSRQGHGYTF. In DNA, the CDR3 is TGTGCCAGCAGTCGACAGGGGCATGGCTACACCTTC.